This T cell receptor beta chain emerged from a study of CD8 T cells in Susac syndrome. Random-hexamer reverse transcription was applied to roughly 0.5 to 1 ug RNA. Amplification of the TCR beta CDR3 was carried out by immunoSEQ multiplex PCR, which spanned a total of 54 Vbeta and 13 Jbeta segments. Using its own MiXCR run on the immunoSEQ multiplex PCR reads, TCRdb lists one record per CDR3 protein. Of 77,000 or so distinct CDR3 sequences in the sample, more than 85% were seen once. This CDR3 region has 15 residues. Trimming took off 6 bases at V and 1 base at J, with 16 bases between the two ends. CDR1 is SGDLS and CDR2 is YYNGEE in the germline V gene.

The J gene is TRBJ1-1, the V gene TRBV9; D perhaps matches TRBD1 (6 bases). The specimen was CD4+ T cells from PBMCs. The receptor was derived from a human donor with Susac syndrome. This CDR3 is CASTVAGAGNTEAFF. CDR3 nucleotide sequence: TGTGCCAGCACTGTAGCAGGGGCGGGGAACACTGAAGCTTTCTTT.